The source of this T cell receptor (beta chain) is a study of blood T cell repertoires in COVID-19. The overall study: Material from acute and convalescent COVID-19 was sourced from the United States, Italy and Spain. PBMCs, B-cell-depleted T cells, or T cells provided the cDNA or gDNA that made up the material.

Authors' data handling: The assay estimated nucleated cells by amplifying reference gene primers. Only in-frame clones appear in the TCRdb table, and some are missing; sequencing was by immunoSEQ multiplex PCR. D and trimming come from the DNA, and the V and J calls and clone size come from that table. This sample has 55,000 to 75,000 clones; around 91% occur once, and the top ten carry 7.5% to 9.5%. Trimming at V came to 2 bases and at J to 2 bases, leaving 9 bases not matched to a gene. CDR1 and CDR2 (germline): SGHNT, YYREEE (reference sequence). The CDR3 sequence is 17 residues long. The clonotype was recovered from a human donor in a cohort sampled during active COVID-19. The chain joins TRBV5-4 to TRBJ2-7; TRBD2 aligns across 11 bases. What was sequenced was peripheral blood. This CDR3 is CASSLNSGGAGAYEQYF. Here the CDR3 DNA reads TGTGCCAGCAGCTTAAATAGCGGGGGGGCCGGGGCCTACGAGCAGTACTTC.